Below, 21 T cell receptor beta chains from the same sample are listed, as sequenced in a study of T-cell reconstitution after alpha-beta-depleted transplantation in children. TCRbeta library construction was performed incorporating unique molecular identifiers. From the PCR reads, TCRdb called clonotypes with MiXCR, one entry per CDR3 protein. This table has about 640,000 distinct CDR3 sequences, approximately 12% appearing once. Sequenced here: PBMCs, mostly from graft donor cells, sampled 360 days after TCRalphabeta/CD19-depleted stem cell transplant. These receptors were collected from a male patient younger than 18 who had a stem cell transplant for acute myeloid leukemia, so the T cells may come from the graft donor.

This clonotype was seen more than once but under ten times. CDR3 bases: TGTGCCACCAGGGGTAATTCCGGGTCTCGTGAGCAGTTCTTC. It translates to CATRGNSGSREQFF. The V and J genes are TRBV24-1 and TRBJ2-1; D is uncertain. Germline V gives CDR1 KGHDR, CDR2 SFDVKD. V was trimmed by 7 bases and J by 9 bases, leaving 18 bases between them. There are 14 residues in the CDR3.

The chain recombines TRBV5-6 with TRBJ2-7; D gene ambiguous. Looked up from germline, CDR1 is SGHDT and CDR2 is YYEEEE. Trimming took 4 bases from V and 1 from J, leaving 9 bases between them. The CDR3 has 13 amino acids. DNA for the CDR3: TGTGCCAGCAGCCGGCCGCTATCCTACGAGCAGTACTTC. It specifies CASSRPLSYEQYF.

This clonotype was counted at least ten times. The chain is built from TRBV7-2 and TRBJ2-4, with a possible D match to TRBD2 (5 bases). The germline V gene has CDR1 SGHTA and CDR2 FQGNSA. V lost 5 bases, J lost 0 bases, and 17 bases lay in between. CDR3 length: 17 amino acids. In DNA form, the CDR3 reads TGTGCCAGCAGCCCTTCAGCCTCTAGCTTAGCCAAAAACATTCAGTACTTC. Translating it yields CASSPSASSLAKNIQYF.

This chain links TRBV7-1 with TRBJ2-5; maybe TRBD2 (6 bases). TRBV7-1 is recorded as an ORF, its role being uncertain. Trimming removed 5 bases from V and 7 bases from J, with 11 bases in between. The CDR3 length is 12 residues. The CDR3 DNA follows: TGTGCCAGCAGCCGGGACTGGACGACCCAGTACTTC. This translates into CASSRDWTTQYF.

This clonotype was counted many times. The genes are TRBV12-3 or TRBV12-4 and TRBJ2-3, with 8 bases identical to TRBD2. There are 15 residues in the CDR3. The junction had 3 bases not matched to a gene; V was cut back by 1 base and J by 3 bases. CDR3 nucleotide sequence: TGTGCCAGCAGTTTAGTGGGGACTAGAACAGATACGCAGTATTTT. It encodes CASSLVGTRTDTQYF.

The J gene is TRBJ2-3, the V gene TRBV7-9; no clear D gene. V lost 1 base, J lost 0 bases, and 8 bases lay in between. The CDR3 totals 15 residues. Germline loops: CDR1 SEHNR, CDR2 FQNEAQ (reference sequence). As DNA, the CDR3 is TGTGCCAGCAGCTTAGGGCAGTTTAGCACAGATACGCAGTATTTT. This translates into CASSLGQFSTDTQYF. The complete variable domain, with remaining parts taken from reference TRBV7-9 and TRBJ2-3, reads DTGVSQNPRHKITKRGQNVTFRCDPISEHNRLYWYRQTLGQGPEFLTYFQNEAQLEKSRLLSDRFSAERPKGSFSTLEIQRTEQGDSAMYLCASSLGQFSTDTQYFGPGTRLTVL.

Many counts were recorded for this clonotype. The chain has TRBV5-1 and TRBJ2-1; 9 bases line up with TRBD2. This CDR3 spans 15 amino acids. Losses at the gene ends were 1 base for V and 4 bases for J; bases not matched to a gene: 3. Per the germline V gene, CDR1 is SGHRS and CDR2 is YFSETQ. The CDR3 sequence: CASSLRLAGYNEQFF. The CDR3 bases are TGCGCCAGCAGCTTGAGGCTAGCGGGGTACAATGAGCAGTTCTTC.

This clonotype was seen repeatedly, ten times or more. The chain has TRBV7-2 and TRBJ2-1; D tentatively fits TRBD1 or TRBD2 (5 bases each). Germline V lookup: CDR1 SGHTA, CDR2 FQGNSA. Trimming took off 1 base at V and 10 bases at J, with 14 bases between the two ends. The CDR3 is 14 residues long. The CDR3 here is CASSLGGSLKEQFF. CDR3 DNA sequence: TGTGCCAGCAGCTTAGGGGGGAGTTTAAAGGAGCAGTTCTTC.

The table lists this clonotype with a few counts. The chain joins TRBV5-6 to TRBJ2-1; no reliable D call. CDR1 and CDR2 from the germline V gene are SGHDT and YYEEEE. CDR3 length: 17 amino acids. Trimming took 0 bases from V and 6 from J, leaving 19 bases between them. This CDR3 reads CASSLVPTFEVGNEQFF. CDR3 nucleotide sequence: TGTGCCAGCAGCTTGGTCCCCACCTTTGAGGTCGGCAATGAGCAGTTCTTC. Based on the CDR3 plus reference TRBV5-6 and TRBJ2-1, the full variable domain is DAGVTQSPTHLIKTRGQQVTLRCSPKSGHDTVSWYQQALGQGPQFIFQYYEEEERQRGNFPDRFSGHQFPNYSSELNVNALLLGDSALYLCASSLVPTFEVGNEQFFGPGTRLTVL.

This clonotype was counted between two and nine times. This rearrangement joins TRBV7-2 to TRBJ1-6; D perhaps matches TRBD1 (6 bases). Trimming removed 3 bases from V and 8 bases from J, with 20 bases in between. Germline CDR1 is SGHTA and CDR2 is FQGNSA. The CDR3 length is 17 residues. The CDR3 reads CASSLGLTGTRYSPLHF. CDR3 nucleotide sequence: TGTGCCAGCAGCTTGGGTCTGACAGGCACCCGGTATTCACCCCTCCACTTT. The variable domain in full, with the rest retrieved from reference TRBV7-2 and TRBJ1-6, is GAGVSQSPSNKVTEKGKDVELRCDPISGHTALYWYRQSLGQGLEFLIYFQGNSAPDKSGLPSDRFSAERTGGSVSTLTIQRTQQEDSAVYLCASSLGLTGTRYSPLHFGNGTRLTVT.

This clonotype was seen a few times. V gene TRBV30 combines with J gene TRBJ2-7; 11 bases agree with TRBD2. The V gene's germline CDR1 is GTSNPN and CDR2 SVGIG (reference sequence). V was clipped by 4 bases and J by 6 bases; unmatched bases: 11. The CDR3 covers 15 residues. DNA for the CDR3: TGTGCCTGGACACGAAAACTAGCGGGAGTGGTCGAGCAGTACTTC. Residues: CAWTRKLAGVVEQYF.

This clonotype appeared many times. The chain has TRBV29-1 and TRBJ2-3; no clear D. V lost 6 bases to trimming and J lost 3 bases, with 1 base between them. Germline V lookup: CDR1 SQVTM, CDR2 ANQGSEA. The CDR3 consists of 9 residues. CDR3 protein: CSVTDTQYF. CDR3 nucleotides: TGCAGCGTAACAGATACGCAGTATTTT.

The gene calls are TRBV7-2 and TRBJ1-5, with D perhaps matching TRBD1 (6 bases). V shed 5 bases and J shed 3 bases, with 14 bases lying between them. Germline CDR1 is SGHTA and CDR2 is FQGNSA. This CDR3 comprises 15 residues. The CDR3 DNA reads TGTGCCAGCAGCCCGGGGGGGGCGGCCAATCAGCCCCAGCATTTT. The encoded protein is CASSPGGAANQPQHF. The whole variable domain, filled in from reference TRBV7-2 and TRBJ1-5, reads GAGVSQSPSNKVTEKGKDVELRCDPISGHTALYWYRQSLGQGLEFLIYFQGNSAPDKSGLPSDRFSAERTGGSVSTLTIQRTQQEDSAVYLCASSPGGAANQPQHFGDGTRLSIL.

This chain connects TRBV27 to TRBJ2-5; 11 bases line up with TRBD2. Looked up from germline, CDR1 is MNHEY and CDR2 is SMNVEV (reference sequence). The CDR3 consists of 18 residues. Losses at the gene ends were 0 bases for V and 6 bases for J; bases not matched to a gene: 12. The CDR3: CASSLSLAGASSSKTQYF. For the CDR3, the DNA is TGTGCCAGCAGTTTATCACTAGCGGGAGCGTCCTCGTCGAAGACCCAGTACTTC.

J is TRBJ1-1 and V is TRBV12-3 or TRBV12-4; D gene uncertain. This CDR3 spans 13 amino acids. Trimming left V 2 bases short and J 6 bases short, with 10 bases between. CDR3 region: CASSLKGVPEAFF. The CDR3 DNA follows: TGTGCCAGCAGTTTAAAGGGAGTCCCTGAAGCTTTCTTT.

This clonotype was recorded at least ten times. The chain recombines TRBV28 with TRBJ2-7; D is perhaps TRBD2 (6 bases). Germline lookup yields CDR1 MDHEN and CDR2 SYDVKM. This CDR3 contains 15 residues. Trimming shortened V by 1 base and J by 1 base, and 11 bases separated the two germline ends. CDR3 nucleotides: TGTGCCAGCAGTTTATATGGGACTCTTTCCTACGAGCAGTACTTC. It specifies CASSLYGTLSYEQYF.

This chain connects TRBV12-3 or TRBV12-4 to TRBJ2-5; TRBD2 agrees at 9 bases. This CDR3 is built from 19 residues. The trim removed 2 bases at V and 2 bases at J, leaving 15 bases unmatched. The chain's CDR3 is CASSLRGLASLTVQETQYF. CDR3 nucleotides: TGTGCCAGCAGTTTACGGGGACTAGCTTCCCTTACGGTACAAGAGACCCAGTACTTC.

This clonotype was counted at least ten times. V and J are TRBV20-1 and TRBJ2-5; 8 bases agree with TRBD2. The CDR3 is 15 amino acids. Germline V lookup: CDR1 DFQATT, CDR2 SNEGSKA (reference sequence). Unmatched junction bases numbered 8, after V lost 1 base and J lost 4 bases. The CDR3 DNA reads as TGCAGTGCTAGAGCGGGAGGGAATCAGGGAGAGACCCAGTACTTC. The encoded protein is CSARAGGNQGETQYF.

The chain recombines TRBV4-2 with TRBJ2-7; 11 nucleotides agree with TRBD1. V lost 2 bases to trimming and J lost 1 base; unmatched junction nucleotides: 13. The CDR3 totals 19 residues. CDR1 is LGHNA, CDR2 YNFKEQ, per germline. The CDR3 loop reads CASSQKVGQGVPGSYEQYF. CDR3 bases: TGTGCCAGCAGCCAAAAGGTGGGACAGGGGGTTCCGGGGTCCTACGAGCAGTACTTC.

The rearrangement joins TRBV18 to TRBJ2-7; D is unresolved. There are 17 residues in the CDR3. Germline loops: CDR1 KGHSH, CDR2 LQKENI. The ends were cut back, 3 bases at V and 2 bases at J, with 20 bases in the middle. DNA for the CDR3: TGTGCCAGCTCACCCAAAGTTGCCCAAAGTGCAACCTACGAGCAGTACTTC. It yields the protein CASSPKVAQSATYEQYF.

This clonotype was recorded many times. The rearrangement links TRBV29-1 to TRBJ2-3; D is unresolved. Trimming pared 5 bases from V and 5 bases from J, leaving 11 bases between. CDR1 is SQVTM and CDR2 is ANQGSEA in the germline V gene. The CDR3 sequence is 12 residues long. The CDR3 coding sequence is TGCAGCGTTCTGGGGAAGGTAGATACGCAGTATTTT. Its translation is CSVLGKVDTQYF.